The present TCR beta chain was sequenced within a study of T cell responses to AZD1222 COVID-19 vaccine. Worth noting for this clone: Its antigen is as yet unknown.

Germline V lookup: CDR1 SGHKS, CDR2 YYEKEE (reference sequence). V lost 0 bases, J lost 3 bases, and 14 bases lay in between. This CDR3 spans 16 amino acids. Here immunoSEQ multiplex PCR was the method, and the copy in TCRdb shows in-frame clones only, minus some. The table has 130,000 to 150,000 clones, about 93% seen once. Study-wide findings and caveats: Only five to seven AZD1222 recipients were seropositive at baseline.

The sequence derives from an adult in good health. This chain links TRBV5-5 with TRBJ2-3; tentatively, D is TRBD2 (5 bases). Sequencing was performed on peripheral blood, taken on day 0 of AZD1222 vaccination. CDR3 loop: CASSLATTRGTDTQYF. The DNA for the CDR3 is TGTGCCAGCAGCTTGGCAACTACCCGAGGGACAGATACGCAGTATTTT.